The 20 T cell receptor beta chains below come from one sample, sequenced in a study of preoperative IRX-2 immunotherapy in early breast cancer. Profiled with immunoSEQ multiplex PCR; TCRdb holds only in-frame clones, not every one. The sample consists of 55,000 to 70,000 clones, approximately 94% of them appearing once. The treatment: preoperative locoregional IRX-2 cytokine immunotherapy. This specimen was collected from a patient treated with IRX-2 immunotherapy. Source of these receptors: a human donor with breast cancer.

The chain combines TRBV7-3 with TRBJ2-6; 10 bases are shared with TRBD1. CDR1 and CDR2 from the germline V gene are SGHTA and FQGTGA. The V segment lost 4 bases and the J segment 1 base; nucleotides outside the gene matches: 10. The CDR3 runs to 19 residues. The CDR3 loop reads CASSSTGGAALSGANVLTF. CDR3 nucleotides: TGTGCCAGCAGCTCGACAGGGGGCGCCGCCCTGTCTGGGGCCAACGTCCTGACTTTC.

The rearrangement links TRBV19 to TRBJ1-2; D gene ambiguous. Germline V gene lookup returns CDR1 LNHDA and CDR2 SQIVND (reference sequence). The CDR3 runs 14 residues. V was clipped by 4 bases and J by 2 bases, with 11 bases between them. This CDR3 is CASSRERRNYGYTF. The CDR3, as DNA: TGTGCCAGTAGTAGGGAAAGGAGGAACTATGGCTACACCTTC.

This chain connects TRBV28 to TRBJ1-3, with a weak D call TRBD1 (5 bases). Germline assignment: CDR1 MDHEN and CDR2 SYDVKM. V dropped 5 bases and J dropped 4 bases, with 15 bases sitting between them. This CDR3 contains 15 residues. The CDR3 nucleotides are TGTGCCAGCAGTCATAACCAGGGTATCGGAAACACCATATATTTT. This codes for CASSHNQGIGNTIYF.

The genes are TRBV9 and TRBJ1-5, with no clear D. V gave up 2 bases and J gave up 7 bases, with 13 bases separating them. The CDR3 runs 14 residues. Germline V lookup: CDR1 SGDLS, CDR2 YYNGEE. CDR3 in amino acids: CASSVAPVGQPQHF. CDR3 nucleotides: TGTGCCAGCAGCGTGGCACCGGTGGGGCAGCCCCAGCATTTT.

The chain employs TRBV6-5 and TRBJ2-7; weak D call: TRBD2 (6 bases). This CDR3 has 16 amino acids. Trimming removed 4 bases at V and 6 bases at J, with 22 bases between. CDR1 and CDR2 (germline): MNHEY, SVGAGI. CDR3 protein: CASSSLFGEEGIEQYF. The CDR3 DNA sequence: TGTGCCAGCAGTTCGCTCTTCGGGGAGGAGGGGATCGAGCAGTACTTC.

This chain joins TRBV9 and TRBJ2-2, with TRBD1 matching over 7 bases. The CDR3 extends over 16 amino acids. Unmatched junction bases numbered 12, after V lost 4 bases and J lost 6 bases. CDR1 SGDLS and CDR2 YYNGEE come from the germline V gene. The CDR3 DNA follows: TGTGCCAGCAGCCCCCGAGGACAGGCCAATGCCGGGGAGCTGTTTTTT. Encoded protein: CASSPRGQANAGELFF.

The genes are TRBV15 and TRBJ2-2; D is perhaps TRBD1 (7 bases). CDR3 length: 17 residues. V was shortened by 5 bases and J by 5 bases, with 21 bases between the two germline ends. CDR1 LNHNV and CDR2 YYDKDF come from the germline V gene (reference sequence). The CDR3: CATSPQPGDSGTGELFF. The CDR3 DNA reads TGTGCCACCAGCCCCCAACCCGGGGACAGCGGGACCGGGGAGCTGTTTTTT.

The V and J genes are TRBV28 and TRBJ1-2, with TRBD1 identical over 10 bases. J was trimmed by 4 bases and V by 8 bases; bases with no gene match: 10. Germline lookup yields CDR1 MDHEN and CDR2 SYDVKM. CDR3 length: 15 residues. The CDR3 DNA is TGTGCCAGCTTTATCCCGACAGGGGGCTCCTATGGCTACACCTTC. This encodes CASFIPTGGSYGYTF.

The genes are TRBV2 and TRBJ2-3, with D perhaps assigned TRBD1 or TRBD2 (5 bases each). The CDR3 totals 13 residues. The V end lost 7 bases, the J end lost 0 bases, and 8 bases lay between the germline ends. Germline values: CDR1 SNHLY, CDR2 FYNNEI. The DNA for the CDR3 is TGTGCCAGCAAGAGGGGTAGCACAGATACGCAGTATTTT. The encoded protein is CASKRGSTDTQYF. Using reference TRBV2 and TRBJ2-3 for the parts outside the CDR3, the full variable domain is EPEVTQTPSHQVTQMGQEVILRCVPISNHLYFYWYRQILGQKVEFLVSFYNNEISEKSEIFDDQFSVERPDGSNFTLKIRSTKLEDSAMYFCASKRGSTDTQYFGPGTRLTVL.

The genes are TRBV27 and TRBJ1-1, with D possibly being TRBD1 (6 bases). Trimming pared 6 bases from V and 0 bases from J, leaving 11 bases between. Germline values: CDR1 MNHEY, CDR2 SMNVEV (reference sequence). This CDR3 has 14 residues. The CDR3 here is CASSQQGLNTEAFF. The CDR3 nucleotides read TGTGCCAGCAGCCAACAGGGATTGAACACTGAAGCTTTCTTT.

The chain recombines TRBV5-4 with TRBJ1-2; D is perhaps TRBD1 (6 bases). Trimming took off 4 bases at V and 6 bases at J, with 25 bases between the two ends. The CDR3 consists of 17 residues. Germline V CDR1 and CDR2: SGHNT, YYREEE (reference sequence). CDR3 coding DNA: TGTGCCAGCAGCCCATCGTGGGGGCGGGCTATGATGCATGGCTACACCTTC. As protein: CASSPSWGRAMMHGYTF.

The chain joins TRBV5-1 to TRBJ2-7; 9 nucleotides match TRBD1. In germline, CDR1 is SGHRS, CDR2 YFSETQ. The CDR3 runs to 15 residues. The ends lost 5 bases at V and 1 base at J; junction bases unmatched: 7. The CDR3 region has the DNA TGCGCCAGCAGACCCGGGACAGGGACTTCCTACGAGCAGTACTTC. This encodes CASRPGTGTSYEQYF.

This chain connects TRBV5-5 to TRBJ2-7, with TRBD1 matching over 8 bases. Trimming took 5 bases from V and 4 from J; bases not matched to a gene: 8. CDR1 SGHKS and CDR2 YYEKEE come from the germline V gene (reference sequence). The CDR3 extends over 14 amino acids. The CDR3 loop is CASRLTGAKYEQYF. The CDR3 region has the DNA TGTGCCAGCAGATTGACAGGGGCAAAATACGAGCAGTACTTC.

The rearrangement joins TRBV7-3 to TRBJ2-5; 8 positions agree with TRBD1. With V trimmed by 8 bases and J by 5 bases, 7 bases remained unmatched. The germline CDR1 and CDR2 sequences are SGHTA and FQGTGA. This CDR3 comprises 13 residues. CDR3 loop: CASARTGSETQYF. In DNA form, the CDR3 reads TGTGCCAGCGCGAGGACAGGGAGCGAGACCCAGTACTTC.

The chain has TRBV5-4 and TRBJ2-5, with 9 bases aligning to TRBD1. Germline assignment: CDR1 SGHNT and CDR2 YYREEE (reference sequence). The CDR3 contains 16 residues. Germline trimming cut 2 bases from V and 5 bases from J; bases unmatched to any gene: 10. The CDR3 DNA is TGTGCCAGCAGCTTTGGACAGGGGAGTACTCTGGAGACCCAGTACTTC. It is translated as CASSFGQGSTLETQYF. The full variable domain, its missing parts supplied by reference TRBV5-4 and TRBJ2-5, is ETGVTQSPTHLIKTRGQQVTLRCSSQSGHNTVSWYQQALGQGPQFIFQYYREEENGRGNFPPRFSGLQFPNYSSELNVNALELDDSALYLCASSFGQGSTLETQYFGPGTRLLVL.

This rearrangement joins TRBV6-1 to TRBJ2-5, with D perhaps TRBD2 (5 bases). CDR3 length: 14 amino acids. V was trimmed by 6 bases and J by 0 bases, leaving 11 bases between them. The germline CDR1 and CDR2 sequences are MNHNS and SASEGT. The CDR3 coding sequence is TGTGCCAGCAGGGACCGGAGGTACCAAGAGACCCAGTACTTC. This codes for CASRDRRYQETQYF.

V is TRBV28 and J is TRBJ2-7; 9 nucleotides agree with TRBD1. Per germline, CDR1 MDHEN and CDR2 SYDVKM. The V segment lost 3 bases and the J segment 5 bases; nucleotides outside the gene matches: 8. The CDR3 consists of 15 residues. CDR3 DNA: TGTGCCAGCAGTTTGGGCAGGGACAGGGTCAACGAGCAGTACTTC. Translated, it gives CASSLGRDRVNEQYF. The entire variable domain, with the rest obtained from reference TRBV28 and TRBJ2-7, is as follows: DVKVTQSSRYLVKRTGEKVFLECVQDMDHENMFWYRQDPGLGLRLIYFSYDVKMKEKGDIPEGYSVSREKKERFSLILESASTNQTSMYLCASSLGRDRVNEQYFGPGTRLTVT.

The CDR3 here is CASSKHRDRGLYEQYF. CDR3 DNA: TGTGCCAGCAGCAAACACCGGGACAGGGGATTATACGAGCAGTACTTC. This chain uses TRBV21-1 with TRBJ2-7; the D call TRBD1 from the table was never checked on the DNA. TRBV21-1 is described as a pseudogene. The length of the CDR3 is 16 residues.

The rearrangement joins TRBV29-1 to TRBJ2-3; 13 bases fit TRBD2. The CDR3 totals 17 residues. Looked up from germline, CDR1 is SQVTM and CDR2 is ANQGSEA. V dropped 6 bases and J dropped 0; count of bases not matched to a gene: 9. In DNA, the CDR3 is TGCAGCGTCAACCCCCCGGGACTAGCGGGAAGCACAGATACGCAGTATTTT. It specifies CSVNPPGLAGSTDTQYF.

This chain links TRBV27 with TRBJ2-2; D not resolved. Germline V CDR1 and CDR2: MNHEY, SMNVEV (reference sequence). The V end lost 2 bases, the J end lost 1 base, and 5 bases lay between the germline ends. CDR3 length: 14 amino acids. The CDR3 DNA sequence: TGTGCCAGCAGTTTACTCGGGAACACCGGGGAGCTGTTTTTT. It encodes CASSLLGNTGELFF.